The rows below give T cell receptor beta chains drawn from one sample of a study of blood T cell repertoires in COVID-19. The data were produced by immunoSEQ multiplex PCR, yet TCRdb's version contains in-frame clones alone and is incomplete. The sample consists of approximately 140,000 clones, roughly 87% of them appearing once. Sample: peripheral blood. Receptors originate from a woman aged 55-69 years with active or convalescent COVID-19. Both conserved end residues are part of each CDR3. Fields, in order: D gene, clone size, J gene, V gene, CDR3 length, CDR3 protein, CDR3 DNA. D genes are given only for firm matches. Size is omitted from some rows. Given values are once, few, many or a class for expanded clones.

>TRBD2|-|TRBJ2-2|TRBV11-2|17
CASSLDRGGNHLGELFF
TGTGCCAGCAGCTTAGATCGGGGGGGCAACCACCTCGGGGAGCTGTTTTTT
>-|medium-sized|TRBJ1-5|TRBV7-2|15
CASSPWGGSNQPQHF
TGTGCCAGCAGTCCCTGGGGGGGAAGCAATCAGCCCCAGCATTTT
>-|-|TRBJ2-3|TRBV11-1|16
CASSLSATLSTDTQYF
TGTGCCAGCAGCTTATCGGCGACTCTTAGCACAGATACGCAGTATTTT
>-|-|TRBJ1-4|TRBV4-3|15
CASSQDPGQGGKLFF
TGCGCCAGCAGCCAAGACCCGGGCCAGGGAGGGAAACTGTTTTTT
>TRBD1|-|TRBJ2-1|TRBV19|14
CASRGRQGQGEQFF
TGTGCCAGTAGGGGGAGACAGGGCCAAGGTGAGCAGTTCTTC
>-|-|TRBJ2-1|TRBV2|14
CASSLRLESNEQFF
TGTGCCAGCAGCCTAAGACTGGAAAGCAATGAGCAGTTCTTC
>-|once|TRBJ2-2|TRBV4-1|17
CASSQHYQGANTGELFF
TGCGCCAGCAGCCAACACTATCAAGGAGCGAACACCGGGGAGCTGTTTTTT
>-|-|TRBJ1-1|TRBV7-9|14
CASSLAGGRTEAFF
TGTGCCAGCAGCTTAGCCGGGGGTCGAACTGAAGCTTTCTTT
>TRBD1|-|TRBJ2-7|TRBV7-9|15
CASSSRTGGDYEQYF
TGTGCCAGCAGCTCCAGGACAGGGGGAGACTACGAGCAGTACTTC
>TRBD1|-|TRBJ1-2|TRBV6-2/TRBV6-3|17
CASSRPGTGGATYGYTF
TGTGCCAGCAGCCGTCCCGGGACAGGGGGCGCGACATATGGCTACACCTTC
>TRBD1|-|TRBJ2-1|TRBV9|17
CASSAYDRGPSYNEQFF
TGTGCCAGCAGCGCTTACGACAGGGGGCCCTCGTACAATGAGCAGTTCTTC
>TRBD1|-|TRBJ2-7|TRBV30|15
CAWSMKQGASYEQYF
TGTGCCTGGAGTATGAAACAGGGGGCCAGCTACGAGCAGTACTTC
>TRBD2|-|TRBJ2-5|TRBV18|16
CASSPPASGGGETQYF
TGTGCCAGCTCACCACCGGCTAGCGGGGGAGGGGAGACCCAGTACTTC
>TRBD2|-|TRBJ2-4|TRBV5-1|17
CASSSGTSGGTKNIQYF
TGCGCCAGCAGCTCAGGGACTAGCGGGGGAACCAAAAACATTCAGTACTTC
>-|-|TRBJ2-2|TRBV5-1|13
CASRAGDTGELFF
TGCGCCAGCAGAGCAGGGGACACCGGGGAGCTGTTTTTT
>TRBD1|-|TRBJ1-1|TRBV6-5|14
CASSTPGQGGEAFF
TGTGCCAGCAGTACCCCGGGACAGGGTGGTGAAGCTTTCTTT
>TRBD1|-|TRBJ2-7|TRBV7-2|18
CASSLELAGDSAFYEQYF
TGTGCCAGCAGCTTAGAGCTAGCTGGGGACAGTGCATTCTACGAGCAGTACTTC
>-|-|TRBJ2-5|TRBV7-2|13
CASSFDPAETQYF
TGTGCCAGCAGCTTCGATCCCGCGGAGACCCAGTACTTC
>-|-|TRBJ1-5|TRBV5-8|15
CASSLMGGNNQPQHF
TGTGCCAGCAGCTTGATGGGGGGTAACAATCAGCCCCAGCATTTT
>-|-|TRBJ1-2|TRBV6-2/TRBV6-3|17
CASSSNTSSGFRNGYTF
TGTGCCAGCAGTTCCAACACCTCTTCCGGGTTTCGAAACGGCTACACCTTC
>-|-|TRBJ1-2|TRBV12-3/TRBV12-4|13
CASSLGQNYGYTF
TGTGCCAGCAGTTTAGGTCAGAACTATGGCTACACCTTC
>-|-|TRBJ1-1|TRBV5-4|15
CASSRRGGGNTEAFF
TGTGCCAGCAGCCGTCGTGGGGGGGGGAACACTGAAGCTTTCTTT
>TRBD2|-|TRBJ2-5|TRBV5-4|15
CASSTGGTRRGTQYF
TGTGCCAGCAGCACGGGAGGGACACGCAGGGGGACCCAGTACTTC
>TRBD1|-|TRBJ2-6|TRBV10-3|17
CAISDGQAGSGANVLTF
TGTGCCATCAGTGATGGACAGGCGGGCTCTGGGGCCAACGTCCTGACTTTC
>TRBD2|-|TRBJ2-5|TRBV4-1|16
CASSPGLAGSQETQYF
TGCGCCAGCAGCCCGGGACTAGCGGGCTCGCAAGAGACCCAGTACTTC
>-|-|TRBJ2-1|TRBV3-1/TRBV3-2|21
CASSQDKGGDLAPKRHNEQFF
TGTGCCAGCAGCCAAGATAAGGGGGGGGACCTAGCCCCTAAAAGACACAATGAGCAGTTCTTC
>TRBD1|once|TRBJ1-1|TRBV6-2/TRBV6-3|14
CASSYQGAFAEAFF
TGTGCCAGCAGTTACCAGGGGGCATTCGCTGAAGCTTTCTTT
>TRBD2|-|TRBJ2-4|TRBV7-2|17
CASSSPSGNIAKNIQYF
TGTGCCAGCAGCTCTCCTAGCGGAAATATAGCCAAAAACATTCAGTACTTC
>-|-|TRBJ1-1|TRBV7-2|14
CASSLGGVPTEAFF
TGTGCCAGCAGCTTAGGCGGGGTTCCCACTGAAGCTTTCTTT
>TRBD2|-|TRBJ2-1|TRBV3-1/TRBV3-2|15
CASTFSGGAFNEQFF
TGTGCCAGCACCTTTAGCGGGGGGGCTTTCAATGAGCAGTTCTTC
>-|once|TRBJ1-2|TRBV7-2|12
CASSLSRKDYTF
TGTGCCAGCAGCTTATCCAGGAAGGACTACACCTTC
>-|-|TRBJ1-1|TRBV5-1|15
CASSLAGGLSTEAFF
TGCGCCAGCAGCTTGGCGGGAGGTCTGAGCACTGAAGCTTTCTTT
>-|few|TRBJ2-7|TRBV29-1|12
CSARDGAYEQYF
TGCAGCGCTCGTGACGGGGCCTACGAGCAGTACTTC
>-|-|TRBJ1-6|TRBV11-2|15
CASSLEGGQNSPLHF
TGTGCCAGCAGCTTAGAGGGAGGGCAGAATTCACCCCTCCACTTT
>-|-|TRBJ2-3|TRBV20-1|12
CSASSGGDTQYF
TGCAGTGCTAGTAGCGGAGGAGATACGCAGTATTTT
>TRBD2|-|TRBJ2-5|TRBV7-3|15
CASSSRGDPQETQYF
TGTGCCAGCAGCTCCCGGGGGGACCCCCAAGAGACCCAGTACTTC
>-|-|TRBJ1-2|TRBV19|15
CASSIGMGAGGGYTF
TGTGCCAGTAGTATAGGGATGGGGGCTGGAGGAGGCTACACCTTC
>TRBD2|-|TRBJ2-7|TRBV18|17
CASSPPTSGGARDEQYF
TGTGCCAGCTCACCCCCGACTAGCGGGGGGGCTAGGGACGAGCAGTACTTC
>-|-|TRBJ2-3|TRBV5-1|13
CASRDTTTDTQYF
TGCGCCAGCCGGGACACTACGACAGATACGCAGTATTTT
>TRBD2|-|TRBJ2-7|TRBV2|14
CASRAGGTSYEQYF
TGTGCCAGCAGGGCGGGGGGGACTTCCTACGAGCAGTACTTC
>TRBD1|once|TRBJ1-2|TRBV6-5|14
CASSQQGANYGYTF
TGTGCCAGCAGCCAACAGGGGGCGAACTATGGCTACACCTTC
>TRBD2|once|TRBJ2-5|TRBV3-1/TRBV3-2|14
CASSPPPGRETQYF
TGTGCCAGCAGCCCGCCCCCCGGGAGGGAGACCCAGTACTTC
>-|once|TRBJ2-7|TRBV13|14
CASSFGQTTKEQYF
TGTGCCAGCAGCTTTGGACAGACCACAAAGGAGCAGTACTTC
>-|once|TRBJ1-4|TRBV11-3|17
CASSSLLAPGTNEKLFF
TGTGCCAGCAGCTCCCTTCTAGCCCCGGGAACTAATGAAAAACTGTTTTTT
>-|-|TRBJ1-6|TRBV7-3|14
CASSLQGNNSPLHF
TGTGCCAGCAGCTTACAGGGCAATAATTCACCCCTCCACTTT
>-|-|TRBJ2-6|TRBV19|16
CASRGSRLSGANVLTF
TGTGCCAGTAGGGGCAGTCGTCTCTCTGGGGCCAACGTCCTGACTTTC
>-|-|TRBJ2-2|TRBV5-1|15
CASKSANQNTGELFF
TGCGCCAGCAAGAGCGCAAACCAGAACACCGGGGAGCTGTTTTTT
>-|-|TRBJ2-7|TRBV4-3|16
CASSQDTEGSSYEQYF
TGCGCCAGCAGCCAAGATACGGAGGGAAGCTCCTACGAGCAGTACTTC
>TRBD2|-|TRBJ2-1|TRBV9|16
CASSVVGGSSYNEQFF
TGTGCCAGCAGCGTAGTGGGGGGGAGCTCCTACAATGAGCAGTTCTTC
>-|-|TRBJ1-4|TRBV3-1/TRBV3-2|14
CASSRTLRGEKLFF
TGTGCCAGCAGCCGAACCCTTAGGGGCGAAAAACTGTTTTTT
>TRBD1|-|TRBJ2-7|TRBV18|16
CASSPRPGGIEYEQYF
TGTGCCAGCTCACCACGCCCAGGGGGCATTGAATACGAGCAGTACTTC
>TRBD1|-|TRBJ2-2|TRBV19|15
CASNTGTGNTGELFF
TGTGCCAGTAATACCGGGACAGGGAACACCGGGGAGCTGTTTTTT
>-|-|TRBJ2-1|TRBV7-9|13
CASSLDSINEQFF
TGTGCCAGCAGCTTAGACAGCATAAATGAGCAGTTCTTC
>TRBD1|-|TRBJ1-5|TRBV5-8|16
CASSDITGVSNQPQHF
TGTGCCAGCAGCGATATCACAGGGGTTAGCAATCAGCCCCAGCATTTT
>-|-|TRBJ2-7|TRBV6-5|13
CASTPGGKYEQYF
TGTGCCAGCACTCCCGGAGGTAAATACGAGCAGTACTTC
>TRBD2|-|TRBJ2-3|TRBV19|16
CASTPLAGGPTDTQYF
TGTGCCAGTACCCCACTAGCGGGGGGGCCCACAGATACGCAGTATTTT
>-|-|TRBJ1-1|TRBV18|12
CASSPIDSEAFF
TGTGCCAGCTCCCCTATAGACAGTGAAGCTTTCTTT
>TRBD1|-|TRBJ2-2|TRBV4-1|15
CASSLRQGSAGELFF
TGCGCCAGCAGCCTTCGACAGGGCTCCGCCGGGGAGCTGTTTTTT
>-|few|TRBJ1-4|TRBV2|13
CASSVSLNEKLFF
TGTGCCAGCAGTGTATCCCTTAATGAAAAACTGTTTTTT
>-|-|TRBJ1-1|TRBV5-1|13
CASSLQGMLEAFF
TGCGCCAGCAGCTTGCAGGGAATGCTTGAAGCTTTCTTT